This T cell receptor beta chain comes out of a study of T cells in Graves' hyperthyroidism and ophthalmopathy. The TCR beta CDR3 regions underwent amplification using RNA transcripts as the source. The HTBI set primed first-round TCR CDR3 RT-PCR. TCRdb reprocessed the multiplex PCR reads via MiXCR and lists one record per CDR3 protein. The table records 560,000 or so distinct CDR3 sequences, 35% to 55% of them present only once. Looked up from germline, CDR1 is SGHTA and CDR2 is FQGTGA. The junction had 3 bases not matched to a gene; V was cut back by 2 bases and J by 6 bases. CDR3 length: 13 residues.

The sample consisted of peripheral blood or thyroid tissue (not recorded which). This receptor was obtained from a woman aged 18-29 years with Graves' hyperthyroidism. The J gene is TRBJ1-2, the V gene TRBV7-3; 7 bases match TRBD1. DNA for the CDR3: TGTGCCAGCAGCTTAGACAGGGTGAATGGCTACACCTTC. It yields the protein CASSLDRVNGYTF. Together with reference TRBV7-3 and TRBJ1-2, the CDR3 gives the full variable domain: GAGVSQTPSNKVTEKGKYVELRCDPISGHTALYWYRQSLGQGPEFLIYFQGTGAADDSGLPNDRFFAVRPEGSVSTLKIQRTERGDSAVYLCASSLDRVNGYTFGSGTRLTVV.